This section outlines one T cell receptor (beta chain) sequence together with its context. The target antigen is unknown. The table came from immunoSEQ multiplex PCR; TCRdb's copy has only in-frame clones and leaves some out. The sample consists of more than 5,000 clones, approximately 46% of them appearing once. The entry originates in a study of siplizumab effects on memory and regulatory T cells. Mixed lymphocyte reaction cells were cocultured at 37°C for about 6 days. This receptor was identified in a human donor in good health; the cells came from an allogeneic mixed lymphocyte reaction. Some clones in this sample may be carry-over from other donors' samples. Input material: CFSE-low (dividing) CD8+ T cells sorted from an allogeneic mixed lymphocyte reaction.

CDR3 in DNA: TGTGCCAGCAGCTTTTCAGAGACCCCGGTGGATGAGCAGTTCTTC. It translates to CASSFSETPVDEQFF. The chain joins TRBV5-8 to TRBJ2-1; D ambiguous. This CDR3 spans 15 amino acids. The V gene's germline CDR1 is SGHTS and CDR2 YDEGEE. Trimming pared 2 bases from V and 8 bases from J, leaving 17 bases between. Combining the CDR3 with reference TRBV5-8 and TRBJ2-1 gives the whole variable domain EAGVTQSPTHLIKTRGQQATLRCSPISGHTSVYWYQQALGLGLQFLLWYDEGEERNRGNFPPRFSGRQFPNYSSELNVNALELEDSALYLCASSFSETPVDEQFFGPGTRLTVL.